Listed below are T cell receptor beta chains from one sample, sequenced in a study of neurological immune-mediated disorders. One entry per CDR3 protein, called by TCRdb with MiXCR from the 5' RACE reads. The sample has 84,000 or so distinct CDR3 sequences, under 13% seen once. Sequences were obtained from PBMCs. Receptor source: a man aged 40-55 years in good health. Both conserved end residues are part of each CDR3. Each record gives: clone size, J gene, V gene, D gene, CDR3 length, CDR3 protein, CDR3 DNA. A D gene is named only where the DNA matches it firmly. The size entry is marked missing in some rows and otherwise reads once, few, many or a size class.

abundance: many
j_gene: TRBJ1-6
v_gene: TRBV12-3/TRBV12-4
d_gene: TRBD1
len: 15
CDR3aa: CASSRYDRGGSPLHF
CDR3nt: TGTGCCAGCAGTCGATACGACAGGGGAGGTTCACCCCTCCACTTT

abundance: many
j_gene: TRBJ2-1
v_gene: TRBV20-1
d_gene: -
len: 14
CDR3aa: CSAREQISYNEQFF
CDR3nt: TGCAGTGCTAGAGAACAGATCTCCTACAATGAGCAGTTCTTC

abundance: many
j_gene: TRBJ2-1
v_gene: TRBV29-1
d_gene: TRBD2
len: 12
CDR3aa: CSAAGLAGEQFF
CDR3nt: TGCAGCGCCGCGGGACTAGCGGGGGAGCAGTTCTTC

abundance: many
j_gene: TRBJ1-2
v_gene: TRBV5-6
d_gene: TRBD1
len: 14
CDR3aa: CASSPTTGGYGYTF
CDR3nt: TGTGCCAGCAGCCCCACAACAGGGGGCTATGGCTACACCTTC

abundance: many
j_gene: TRBJ2-3
v_gene: TRBV24-1
d_gene: TRBD2
len: 17
CDR3aa: CATSDLGTSGFADTQYF
CDR3nt: TGTGCCACCAGTGATTTGGGGACTAGCGGGTTTGCAGATACGCAGTATTTT

abundance: many
j_gene: TRBJ2-5
v_gene: TRBV19
d_gene: -
len: 13
CDR3aa: CASSIGQGETQYF
CDR3nt: TGTGCCAGTAGTATCGGCCAGGGCGAGACCCAGTACTTC

abundance: many
j_gene: TRBJ2-6
v_gene: TRBV12-3/TRBV12-4
d_gene: -
len: 13
CDR3aa: CASSASGANVLTF
CDR3nt: TGTGCCAGCAGTGCCTCTGGGGCCAACGTCCTGACTTTC

abundance: many
j_gene: TRBJ1-2
v_gene: TRBV20-1
d_gene: -
len: 13
CDR3aa: CSARVGRTYGYTF
CDR3nt: TGCAGTGCTAGAGTGGGGAGGACCTATGGCTACACCTTC

abundance: few
j_gene: TRBJ1-2
v_gene: TRBV5-6
d_gene: -
len: 15
CDR3aa: CASSLAGGAPLGYTF
CDR3nt: TGTGCCAGCAGCTTGGCCGGCGGGGCCCCTCTTGGCTACACCTTC

abundance: few
j_gene: TRBJ2-5
v_gene: TRBV10-3
d_gene: -
len: 15
CDR3aa: CAISDTPRAQETQYF
CDR3nt: TGTGCCATCAGTGATACCCCCAGGGCCCAAGAGACCCAGTACTTC

abundance: many
j_gene: TRBJ1-2
v_gene: TRBV7-2
d_gene: -
len: 13
CDR3aa: CASSLVQTYGYTF
CDR3nt: TGTGCCAGCAGCTTAGTTCAGACCTATGGCTACACCTTC

abundance: few
j_gene: TRBJ2-7
v_gene: TRBV28
d_gene: -
len: 15
CDR3aa: CASTNSGGPSYEQYF
CDR3nt: TGTGCCAGCACCAATTCGGGGGGCCCGAGCTACGAGCAGTACTTC

abundance: many
j_gene: TRBJ2-5
v_gene: TRBV7-3
d_gene: -
len: 14
CDR3aa: CASSLKGLEETQYF
CDR3nt: TGTGCCAGCAGCTTAAAGGGCCTAGAAGAGACCCAGTACTTC

abundance: many
j_gene: TRBJ2-1
v_gene: TRBV3-1
d_gene: TRBD2
len: 16
CDR3aa: CASSQDRAGVKDEQFF
CDR3nt: TGTGCCAGCAGCCAAGATAGGGCGGGAGTCAAGGATGAGCAGTTCTTC

abundance: many
j_gene: TRBJ2-3
v_gene: TRBV20-1
d_gene: -
len: 13
CDR3aa: CSARVWAEYTQYF
CDR3nt: TGCAGTGCTAGAGTGTGGGCTGAATATACGCAGTATTTT

abundance: many
j_gene: TRBJ2-7
v_gene: TRBV11-2
d_gene: TRBD1
len: 14
CDR3aa: CASSLRTGGYEQYF
CDR3nt: TGTGCCAGCAGCTTACGGACAGGGGGCTACGAGCAGTACTTC

abundance: many
j_gene: TRBJ1-6
v_gene: TRBV2
d_gene: -
len: 16
CDR3aa: CASSVPGSSYNSPLHF
CDR3nt: TGTGCCAGCAGTGTTCCGGGAAGCTCCTATAATTCACCCCTCCACTTT

abundance: many
j_gene: TRBJ2-1
v_gene: TRBV5-1
d_gene: TRBD1
len: 13
CDR3aa: CASKGQGDGEQFF
CDR3nt: TGCGCCAGCAAAGGACAGGGGGACGGTGAGCAGTTCTTC

abundance: many
j_gene: TRBJ2-7
v_gene: TRBV11-2
d_gene: -
len: 15
CDR3aa: CASSLGTGDTYEQYF
CDR3nt: TGTGCCAGCAGTCTCGGGACGGGAGATACCTACGAGCAGTACTTC

abundance: many
j_gene: TRBJ2-1
v_gene: TRBV19
d_gene: -
len: 13
CDR3aa: CASSIRQNNEQFF
CDR3nt: TGTGCCAGTAGTATCCGGCAGAACAATGAGCAGTTCTTC

abundance: -
j_gene: TRBJ2-2
v_gene: TRBV7-3
d_gene: -
len: 12
CDR3aa: CASRIDAMELFF
CDR3nt: TGTGCCAGCAGGATAGACGCCATGGAGCTGTTTTTT

abundance: many
j_gene: TRBJ2-1
v_gene: TRBV6-6
d_gene: TRBD2
len: 16
CDR3aa: CASSYSSSGGYNEQFF
CDR3nt: TGTGCCAGCAGTTACTCATCTAGCGGGGGATACAATGAGCAGTTCTTC

abundance: many
j_gene: TRBJ1-6
v_gene: TRBV27
d_gene: -
len: 14
CDR3aa: CATSSSGVISPLHF
CDR3nt: TGTGCCACTAGTTCTTCAGGGGTTATTTCACCCCTCCACTTT

abundance: many
j_gene: TRBJ2-5
v_gene: TRBV5-1
d_gene: -
len: 14
CDR3aa: CASSPSNPQETQYF
CDR3nt: TGCGCCAGCAGCCCTAGCAACCCACAAGAGACCCAGTACTTC

abundance: many
j_gene: TRBJ1-5
v_gene: TRBV6-6
d_gene: -
len: 14
CDR3aa: CASSYGGQNQPQHF
CDR3nt: TGTGCCAGCAGTTACGGGGGGCAAAATCAGCCCCAGCATTTT

abundance: many
j_gene: TRBJ2-5
v_gene: TRBV18
d_gene: TRBD1
len: 14
CDR3aa: CASSRDSKGETQYF
CDR3nt: TGTGCCAGCTCACGGGACAGTAAGGGAGAGACCCAGTACTTC

abundance: -
j_gene: TRBJ2-3
v_gene: TRBV27
d_gene: -
len: 14
CDR3aa: CVSSPYRAGDTQYF
CDR3nt: TGTGTCAGCAGTCCCTACCGCGCGGGGGATACGCAGTATTTT

abundance: many
j_gene: TRBJ1-2
v_gene: TRBV5-1
d_gene: -
len: 13
CDR3aa: CASRPRGGEGYTF
CDR3nt: TGCGCCAGCCGTCCACGGGGAGGGGAAGGCTACACCTTC

abundance: few
j_gene: TRBJ2-5
v_gene: TRBV18
d_gene: -
len: 15
CDR3aa: CASSPRQGGPETQYF
CDR3nt: TGTGCCAGCTCACCACGTCAGGGTGGGCCTGAGACCCAGTACTTC

abundance: -
j_gene: TRBJ2-3
v_gene: TRBV14
d_gene: TRBD1
len: 16
CDR3aa: CASSPGQGALQRTQYF
CDR3nt: TGTGCCAGCAGCCCAGGACAGGGGGCCCTTCAGAGGACGCAGTATTTT

abundance: many
j_gene: TRBJ1-1
v_gene: TRBV5-1
d_gene: -
len: 11
CDR3aa: CASSLRAEAFF
CDR3nt: TGCGCCAGCAGCTTGCGGGCTGAAGCTTTCTTT

abundance: -
j_gene: TRBJ1-1
v_gene: TRBV29-1
d_gene: -
len: 15
CDR3aa: CSAGAPSWVNTEAFF
CDR3nt: TGCAGCGCTGGGGCCCCCTCTTGGGTGAACACTGAAGCTTTCTTT

abundance: many
j_gene: TRBJ2-1
v_gene: TRBV29-1
d_gene: TRBD2
len: 14
CDR3aa: CSCSGGGMGNEQFF
CDR3nt: TGCAGCTGTAGCGGGGGGGGAATGGGCAATGAGCAGTTCTTC

abundance: many
j_gene: TRBJ1-4
v_gene: TRBV12-3/TRBV12-4
d_gene: TRBD1
len: 15
CDR3aa: CASSKGQVFNEKLFF
CDR3nt: TGTGCCAGCAGCAAAGGACAGGTGTTTAATGAAAAACTGTTTTTT

abundance: many
j_gene: TRBJ2-1
v_gene: TRBV6-2/TRBV6-3
d_gene: -
len: 12
CDR3aa: CASSRLNNEQFF
CDR3nt: TGTGCCAGCAGCCGTCTTAACAATGAGCAGTTCTTC

abundance: many
j_gene: TRBJ2-3
v_gene: TRBV5-1
d_gene: -
len: 12
CDR3aa: CASSPLDDTQYF
CDR3nt: TGCGCCAGCAGCCCACTAGATGATACGCAGTATTTT

abundance: -
j_gene: TRBJ2-3
v_gene: TRBV7-9
d_gene: -
len: 20
CDR3aa: CASSFPTGPSAILGTDTQYF
CDR3nt: TGTGCCAGCAGCTTCCCGACAGGCCCTTCTGCTATTCTCGGCACAGATACGCAGTATTTT

abundance: many
j_gene: TRBJ2-7
v_gene: TRBV20-1
d_gene: TRBD1
len: 14
CDR3aa: CSAETGTGGYEQYF
CDR3nt: TGCAGTGCTGAAACCGGGACAGGGGGCTACGAGCAGTACTTC

abundance: many
j_gene: TRBJ1-2
v_gene: TRBV10-2
d_gene: -
len: 14
CDR3aa: CASSENWGNYGYTF
CDR3nt: TGCGCCAGCAGTGAGAATTGGGGAAACTATGGCTACACCTTC

abundance: many
j_gene: TRBJ2-1
v_gene: TRBV15
d_gene: TRBD2
len: 15
CDR3aa: CATSTKGLAANEQFF
CDR3nt: TGTGCCACCAGCACTAAGGGACTAGCGGCTAATGAGCAGTTCTTC

abundance: many
j_gene: TRBJ2-3
v_gene: TRBV5-1
d_gene: -
len: 14
CDR3aa: CASNLQGRADTQYF
CDR3nt: TGCGCCAGCAACCTACAGGGGAGGGCAGATACGCAGTATTTT

abundance: many
j_gene: TRBJ2-7
v_gene: TRBV20-1
d_gene: TRBD1
len: 13
CDR3aa: CSARTGGSYEQYF
CDR3nt: TGCAGTGCTAGGACAGGGGGGTCCTACGAGCAGTACTTC

abundance: many
j_gene: TRBJ2-1
v_gene: TRBV9
d_gene: TRBD1
len: 15
CDR3aa: CASSATGNSYNEQFF
CDR3nt: TGTGCCAGCAGCGCGACAGGGAACTCCTACAATGAGCAGTTCTTC

abundance: few
j_gene: TRBJ2-1
v_gene: TRBV6-5
d_gene: -
len: 14
CDR3aa: CASSYSLPSSEQFF
CDR3nt: TGTGCCAGCAGTTACTCGCTCCCGAGCAGTGAGCAGTTCTTC

abundance: many
j_gene: TRBJ1-5
v_gene: TRBV12-3/TRBV12-4
d_gene: -
len: 16
CDR3aa: CASSLGGLNSNQPQHF
CDR3nt: TGTGCCAGCAGTTTAGGAGGCCTCAATAGCAATCAGCCCCAGCATTTT

abundance: many
j_gene: TRBJ2-1
v_gene: TRBV9
d_gene: -
len: 15
CDR3aa: CASSVPGDPFNEQFF
CDR3nt: TGTGCCAGCAGCGTGCCGGGGGACCCGTTCAATGAGCAGTTCTTC

abundance: few
j_gene: TRBJ2-3
v_gene: TRBV11-2
d_gene: TRBD2
len: 17
CDR3aa: CASSQKAGGAIFDTQYF
CDR3nt: TGTGCCAGCAGTCAGAAAGCCGGGGGGGCGATCTTCGATACGCAGTATTTT

abundance: many
j_gene: TRBJ1-4
v_gene: TRBV5-1
d_gene: -
len: 13
CDR3aa: CASSLGPDEKLFF
CDR3nt: TGCGCCAGCAGCCTGGGACCGGATGAAAAACTGTTTTTT

abundance: -
j_gene: TRBJ2-7
v_gene: TRBV12-3/TRBV12-4
d_gene: -
len: 16
CDR3aa: CASSLVGGRSSYEQYF
CDR3nt: TGTGCCAGCAGTTTGGTGGGGGGCAGGAGCTCCTACGAGCAGTACTTC

abundance: many
j_gene: TRBJ1-5
v_gene: TRBV20-1
d_gene: -
len: 17
CDR3aa: CSAHGGDPRGRNQPQHF
CDR3nt: TGCAGTGCTCACGGTGGGGACCCCCGAGGGCGCAATCAGCCCCAGCATTTT

abundance: many
j_gene: TRBJ2-7
v_gene: TRBV12-3/TRBV12-4
d_gene: TRBD2
len: 14
CDR3aa: CASNLAGTFYEQYF
CDR3nt: TGTGCCAGCAACCTAGCGGGTACATTCTACGAGCAGTACTTC

abundance: many
j_gene: TRBJ2-3
v_gene: TRBV12-3/TRBV12-4
d_gene: TRBD1
len: 15
CDR3aa: CASSAWTGNTDTQYF
CDR3nt: TGTGCCAGCAGCGCCTGGACAGGGAACACAGATACGCAGTATTTT

abundance: many
j_gene: TRBJ1-2
v_gene: TRBV9
d_gene: TRBD1
len: 12
CDR3aa: CASSGQGRGYTF
CDR3nt: TGTGCCAGCAGCGGACAGGGCCGAGGCTACACCTTC

abundance: few
j_gene: TRBJ2-1
v_gene: TRBV15
d_gene: TRBD2
len: 16
CDR3aa: CATSGTSGPTYNEQFF
CDR3nt: TGTGCCACCAGCGGAACTAGCGGGCCCACCTACAATGAGCAGTTCTTC

abundance: many
j_gene: TRBJ2-4
v_gene: TRBV6-2/TRBV6-3
d_gene: -
len: 16
CDR3aa: CASSYGAGGAKNIQYF
CDR3nt: TGTGCCAGCAGTTATGGAGCGGGCGGGGCCAAAAACATTCAGTACTTC

abundance: many
j_gene: TRBJ2-7
v_gene: TRBV5-6
d_gene: TRBD1
len: 15
CDR3aa: CASSFPTGASYEQYF
CDR3nt: TGTGCCAGCAGCTTCCCTACAGGGGCTTCCTACGAGCAGTACTTC

abundance: -
j_gene: TRBJ2-7
v_gene: TRBV10-3
d_gene: -
len: 12
CDR3aa: CAISQGNYEQYF
CDR3nt: TGTGCCATCAGCCAGGGGAACTACGAGCAGTACTTC

abundance: many
j_gene: TRBJ2-5
v_gene: TRBV28
d_gene: TRBD2
len: 15
CDR3aa: CASSWLRESEETQYF
CDR3nt: TGTGCCAGCAGTTGGTTGCGGGAGTCAGAAGAGACCCAGTACTTC

abundance: many
j_gene: TRBJ2-1
v_gene: TRBV9
d_gene: TRBD1
len: 16
CDR3aa: CASSVGTGGDRGEQFF
CDR3nt: TGTGCCAGCAGCGTAGGGACAGGGGGCGATAGGGGTGAGCAGTTCTTC